These 2 T cell receptor beta chains originate from one sample sequenced in a study of cytomegalovirus exposure and HLA in healthy donors. Primers: 60 Vbeta forward and 13 Jbeta reverse. Only in-frame clones appear in the TCRdb table, and some are missing; sequencing was by immunoSEQ multiplex PCR. The table has 75,000 to 80,000 clones, about 75% seen once; the top ten hold roughly 5%. Source material: PBMCs. These receptors were taken from a man between 60 and 70 years old in good health and CMV-seropositive.

This clone was recorded once. The chain joins TRBV6-5 to TRBJ1-2; possible D gene TRBD1, 6 bases. Between the trimmed V and J ends, which lost 0 bases and 3 bases, there was a span of 14 bases. The germline CDR1 and CDR2 sequences are MNHEY and SVGAGI. The CDR3 contains 16 residues. This CDR3 is CASSYSIQGADYGYTF. CDR3 in DNA: TGTGCCAGCAGTTACTCCATACAGGGTGCGGACTATGGCTACACCTTC.

This sequence joins TRBV7-6 and TRBJ1-2; D unclear. The CDR3 spans 17 residues. Trimming left V 1 base short and J 2 bases short, with 17 bases between. Germline V gives CDR1 SGHVS, CDR2 FNYEAQ. CDR3 amino acids: CASSLGLPGRGNYGYTF. CDR3 in DNA: TGTGCCAGCAGCTTAGGTCTTCCTGGGAGAGGGAACTATGGCTACACCTTC.